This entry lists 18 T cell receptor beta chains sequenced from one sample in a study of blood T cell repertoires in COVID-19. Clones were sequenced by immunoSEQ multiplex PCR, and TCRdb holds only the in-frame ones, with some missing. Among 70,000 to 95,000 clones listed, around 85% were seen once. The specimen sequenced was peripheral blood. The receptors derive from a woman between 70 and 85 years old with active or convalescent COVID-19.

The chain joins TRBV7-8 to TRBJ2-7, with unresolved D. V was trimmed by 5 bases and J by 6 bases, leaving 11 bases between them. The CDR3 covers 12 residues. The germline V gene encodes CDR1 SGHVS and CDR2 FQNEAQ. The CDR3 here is CASSPHRGEQYF. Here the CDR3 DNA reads TGTGCCAGCAGCCCACATCGAGGCGAGCAGTACTTC.

The CDR3 coding sequence is TGTGCCAGCAGGACAGATCTCGGTCAGGTCGGCAATGAGCAGTTCTTC. As protein: CASRTDLGQVGNEQFF. The chain couples TRBV28 to TRBJ2-1, with TRBD1 as a possible D gene (5 bases). This CDR3 comprises 16 residues. V was clipped by 6 bases and J by 6 bases, with 21 bases between them. Germline loops: CDR1 MDHEN, CDR2 SYDVKM.

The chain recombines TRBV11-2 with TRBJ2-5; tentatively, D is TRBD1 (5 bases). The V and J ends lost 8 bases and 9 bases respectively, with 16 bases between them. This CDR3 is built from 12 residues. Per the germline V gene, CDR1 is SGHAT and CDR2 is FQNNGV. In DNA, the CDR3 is TGTGCCAGCTCGATGGGGCTTAGGGCCCAGTACTTC. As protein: CASSMGLRAQYF. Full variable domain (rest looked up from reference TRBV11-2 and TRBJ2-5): EAGVAQSPRYKIIEKRQSVAFWCNPISGHATLYWYQQILGQGPKLLIQFQNNGVVDDSQLPKDRFSAERLKGVDSTLKIQPAKLEDSAVYLCASSMGLRAQYFGPGTRLLVL.

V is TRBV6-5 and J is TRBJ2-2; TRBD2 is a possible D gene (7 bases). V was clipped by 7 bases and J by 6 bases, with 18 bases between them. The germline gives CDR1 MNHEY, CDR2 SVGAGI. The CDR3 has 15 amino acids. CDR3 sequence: CASTRGGAPPGELFF. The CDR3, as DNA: TGTGCCAGCACAAGGGGGGGGGCGCCCCCCGGGGAGCTGTTTTTT.

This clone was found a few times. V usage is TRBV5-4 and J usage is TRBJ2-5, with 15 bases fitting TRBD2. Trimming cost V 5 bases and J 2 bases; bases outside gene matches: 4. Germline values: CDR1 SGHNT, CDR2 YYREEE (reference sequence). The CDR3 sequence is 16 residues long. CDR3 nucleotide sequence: TGTGCCAGCAGTAAGGGACTAGCGGGGGGACAAGAGACCCAGTACTTC. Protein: CASSKGLAGGQETQYF.

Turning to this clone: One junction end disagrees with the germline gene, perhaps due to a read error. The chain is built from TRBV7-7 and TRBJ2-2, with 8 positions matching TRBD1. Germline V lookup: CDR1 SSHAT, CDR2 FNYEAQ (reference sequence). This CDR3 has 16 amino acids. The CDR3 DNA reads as TGTGCTAGCAGCGCTAACATAGACAGGGGAACCGGGGAGCTGTTTTTT. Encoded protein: CASSANIDRGTGELFF.

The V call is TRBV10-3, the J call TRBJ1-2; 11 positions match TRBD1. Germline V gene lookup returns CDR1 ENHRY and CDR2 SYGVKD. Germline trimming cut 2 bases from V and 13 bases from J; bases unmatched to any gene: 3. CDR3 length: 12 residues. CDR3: CAISEGTGGLTF. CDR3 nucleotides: TGTGCCATCAGTGAGGGGACAGGGGGTCTCACCTTC.

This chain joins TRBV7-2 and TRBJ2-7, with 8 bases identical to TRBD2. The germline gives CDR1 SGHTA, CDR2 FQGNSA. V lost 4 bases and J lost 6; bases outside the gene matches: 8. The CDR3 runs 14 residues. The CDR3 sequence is CASSSGLALGEQYF. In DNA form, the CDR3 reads TGTGCCAGCAGCTCCGGACTAGCCTTGGGCGAGCAGTACTTC.

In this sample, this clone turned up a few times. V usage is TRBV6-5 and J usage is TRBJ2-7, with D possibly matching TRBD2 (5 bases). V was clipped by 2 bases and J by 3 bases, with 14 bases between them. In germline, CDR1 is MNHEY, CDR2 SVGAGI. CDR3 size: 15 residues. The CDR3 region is CASSYGAGDVYEQYF. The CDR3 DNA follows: TGTGCCAGCAGTTACGGCGCCGGGGATGTCTACGAGCAGTACTTC.

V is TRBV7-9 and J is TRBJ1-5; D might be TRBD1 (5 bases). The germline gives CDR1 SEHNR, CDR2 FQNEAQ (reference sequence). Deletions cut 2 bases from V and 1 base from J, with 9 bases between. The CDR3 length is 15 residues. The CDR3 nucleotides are TGTGCCAGCAGCTTATCGGGGGTAAGCAATCAGCCCCAGCATTTT. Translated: CASSLSGVSNQPQHF.

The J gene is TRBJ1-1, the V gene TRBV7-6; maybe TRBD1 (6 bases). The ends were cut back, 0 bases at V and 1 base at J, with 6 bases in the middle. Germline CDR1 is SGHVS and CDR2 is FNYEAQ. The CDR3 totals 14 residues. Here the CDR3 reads CASSLAQGNTEAFF. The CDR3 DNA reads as TGTGCCAGCAGCTTAGCACAGGGGAACACTGAAGCTTTCTTT. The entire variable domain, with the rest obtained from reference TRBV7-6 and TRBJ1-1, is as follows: GAGVSQSPRYKVTKRGQDVALRCDPISGHVSLYWYRQALGQGPEFLTYFNYEAQQDKSGLPNDRFSAERPEGSISTLTIQRTEQRDSAMYRCASSLAQGNTEAFFGQGTRLTVV.

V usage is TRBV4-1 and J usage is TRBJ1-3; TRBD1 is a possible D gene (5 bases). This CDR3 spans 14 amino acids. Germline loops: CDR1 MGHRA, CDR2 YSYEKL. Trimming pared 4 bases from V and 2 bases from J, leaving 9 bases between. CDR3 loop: CASSPTRAGNTIYF. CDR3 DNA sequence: TGCGCCAGCAGCCCAACCAGGGCTGGAAACACCATATATTTT.

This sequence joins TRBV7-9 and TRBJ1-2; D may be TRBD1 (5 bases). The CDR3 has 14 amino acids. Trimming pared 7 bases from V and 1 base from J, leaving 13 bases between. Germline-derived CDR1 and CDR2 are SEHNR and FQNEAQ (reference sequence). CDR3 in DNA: TGTGCCAGCACCCTGTGGACACTTAACTATGGCTACACCTTC. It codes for CASTLWTLNYGYTF.

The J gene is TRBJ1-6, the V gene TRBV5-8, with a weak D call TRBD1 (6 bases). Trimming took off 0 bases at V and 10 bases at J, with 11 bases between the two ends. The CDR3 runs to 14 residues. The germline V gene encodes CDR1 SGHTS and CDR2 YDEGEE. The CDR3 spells CASSLERGKSPLHF. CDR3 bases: TGTGCCAGCAGCTTGGAAAGGGGGAAGTCACCCCTCCACTTT.

Here the CDR3 reads CASSFASGGSETQYF. Here the CDR3 DNA reads TGCGCCAGCAGCTTCGCTAGCGGGGGTTCGGAGACCCAGTACTTC. The V gene is TRBV5-1, the J gene TRBJ2-5, with 10 bases that match TRBD2. CDR1 is SGHRS and CDR2 is YFSETQ in the germline V gene. Trimming removed 2 bases from V and 5 bases from J; junction bases left unmatched: 6. The CDR3 spans 15 residues. Full variable domain (missing parts from reference TRBV5-1 and TRBJ2-5): KAGVTQTPRYLIKTRGQQVTLSCSPISGHRSVSWYQQTPGQGLQFLFEYFSETQRNKGNFPGRFSGRQFSNSRSEMNVSTLELGDSALYLCASSFASGGSETQYFGPGTRLLVL.

The CDR3 loop reads CASSLGQGGDQYF. CDR3 nucleotide sequence: TGTGCCAGCAGCTTGGGACAGGGCGGGGACCAGTACTTC. The V and J genes are TRBV7-2 and TRBJ2-5, with 9 bases matching TRBD1. CDR3 length: 13 amino acids. Unmatched junction bases numbered 6, after V lost 3 bases and J lost 10 bases. Germline loops: CDR1 SGHTA, CDR2 FQGNSA. The entire variable domain, with the rest obtained from reference TRBV7-2 and TRBJ2-5, is as follows: GAGVSQSPSNKVTEKGKDVELRCDPISGHTALYWYRQSLGQGLEFLIYFQGNSAPDKSGLPSDRFSAERTGGSVSTLTIQRTQQEDSAVYLCASSLGQGGDQYFGPGTRLLVL.

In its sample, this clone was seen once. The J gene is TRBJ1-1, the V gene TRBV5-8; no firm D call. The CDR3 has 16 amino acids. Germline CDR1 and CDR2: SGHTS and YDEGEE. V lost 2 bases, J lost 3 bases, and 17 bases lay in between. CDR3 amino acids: CASSFQDLGKYTEAFF. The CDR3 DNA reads TGTGCCAGCAGCTTCCAAGACTTAGGAAAATACACTGAAGCTTTCTTT.

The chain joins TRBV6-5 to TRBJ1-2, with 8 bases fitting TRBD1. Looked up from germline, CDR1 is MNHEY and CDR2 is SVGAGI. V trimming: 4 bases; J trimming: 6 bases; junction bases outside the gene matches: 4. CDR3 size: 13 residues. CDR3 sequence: CASSSRGRNGYTF. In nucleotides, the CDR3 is TGTGCCAGCAGTTCCAGGGGGCGGAATGGCTACACCTTC.